This passage covers 5 T cell receptor beta chains from one sample sequenced in a study of T cells after posttransplantation cyclophosphamide. Some clones are missing from TCRdb's copy, which holds only in-frame ones; the method was immunoSEQ multiplex PCR. The table records some 64,000 clones, over 85% of them present only once. Sequences were obtained from PBMCs. The receptors shown here come from a woman aged 25 to 45 in good health and a related stem cell transplant donor.

By share, this clone ranks as medium-sized (0.01 to 0.1%). The chain has TRBV4-3 and TRBJ2-7; D possibly uses TRBD1 or TRBD2 (5 bases each). CDR3 length: 13 residues. The ends were cut back, 3 bases at V and 3 bases at J, with 9 bases in the middle. Germline CDR1 is LGHNA and CDR2 is YSLEER. The CDR3 DNA reads TGCGCCAGCAGCCAGGGGGTGAACTACGAGCAGTACTTC. Translating gives CASSQGVNYEQYF.

The chain carries TRBV10-3 and TRBJ1-2; 10 positions match TRBD1. This CDR3 is 17 amino acids long. Germline V gives CDR1 ENHRY, CDR2 SYGVKD. With V trimmed by 7 bases and J by 4 bases, 15 bases remained unmatched. Written as DNA, the CDR3 is TGTGCCATCACACCCGGAGACAGGGGGCTTACGGGCTATGGCTACACCTTC. As protein: CAITPGDRGLTGYGYTF.

J is TRBJ1-1 and V is TRBV30; 9 nucleotides align to TRBD1. CDR3 length: 15 residues. V was pared by 6 bases and J by 4 bases, with 12 bases of the junction left unmatched. Germline V gene sequence: CDR1 GTSNPN, CDR2 SVGIG (reference sequence). The CDR3 loop reads CACSNRGQGGTEAFF. In DNA form, the CDR3 reads TGTGCCTGTAGCAACAGGGGACAGGGTGGCACTGAAGCTTTCTTT. Full variable domain (remainder filled in from reference TRBV30 and TRBJ1-1): SQTIHQWPATLVQPVGSPLSLECTVEGTSNPNLYWYRQAAGRGLQLLFYSVGIGQISSEVPQNLSASRPQDRQFILSSKKLLLSDSGFYLCACSNRGQGGTEAFFGQGTRLTVV.

This clone was recorded once. The chain recombines TRBV2 with TRBJ2-3; D not certain. Germline CDR1 and CDR2: SNHLY and FYNNEI. CDR3 length equals 11 residues. Trimming took 4 bases from V and 4 from J, leaving 3 bases between them. In DNA form, the CDR3 reads TGTGCCAGCAGTGTGGCAGATACGCAGTATTTT. Its protein product is CASSVADTQYF. The full variable domain, rest sourced from reference TRBV2 and TRBJ2-3, is EPEVTQTPSHQVTQMGQEVILRCVPISNHLYFYWYRQILGQKVEFLVSFYNNEISEKSEIFDDQFSVERPDGSNFTLKIRSTKLEDSAMYFCASSVADTQYFGPGTRLTVL.

This chain connects TRBV21-1 to TRBJ1-1; the table's TRBD1 call for D was not verified on the DNA. TRBV21-1 is a documented pseudogene. The CDR3 contains 16 residues. CDR3 sequence reads: CASSKMEDRNYTEAFF. In nucleotides, the CDR3 is TGTGCCAGCAGCAAAATGGAGGACAGGAATTACACTGAAGCTTTCTTT.